This paragraph covers one TCR beta chain sequence. Its cognate antigen is unknown. These data belong to a study of long-term antiretroviral therapy in people with HIV. Whole-study findings and limits: ART adherence, viral resistance and therapy changes went unrecorded. Within the repertoire, clones expanded before ART were dominant at all time points.

V shed 7 bases and J shed 1 base, with 11 bases lying between them. CDR1 and CDR2 from the germline V gene are SGHVS and FQNEAQ. The CDR3 runs to 15 residues. immunoSEQ v3.0 was run at survey level. Clones were sequenced by immunoSEQ multiplex PCR, and TCRdb holds only the in-frame ones, with some missing. The sample shows 13,000 or so clones, 70% to 80% of them seen only once. There were roughly 0.9-11 million cryopreserved PBMC in the samples before DNA extraction. The sample here was unsorted PBMCs, taken 1.3 years after starting antiretroviral therapy. The chain carries TRBV7-8 and TRBJ2-6; D ambiguous. The origin of this receptor is a woman aged 18-29 years with HIV. The CDR3 protein is CASTRGRSGANVLTF. For the CDR3, the DNA is TGTGCCAGCACCAGAGGTCGTTCTGGGGCCAACGTCCTGACTTTC.